Given below is one TCR beta chain in context. Per the germline V gene, CDR1 is SGHRS and CDR2 is YFSETQ. Germline trimming cut 4 bases from V and 4 bases from J; bases unmatched to any gene: 7. This CDR3 is 15 amino acids long. The assay was immunoSEQ multiplex PCR, and TCRdb's table has in-frame clones only and misses some. This table has about 160,000 clones, around nine tenths appearing once. The source of the sample is a study of blood T cell repertoires in COVID-19. Overall study context: The cDNA or gDNA used as material had been derived from T cells, B-cell-depleted T cells, or PBMCs.

What was sequenced was peripheral blood. The V call is TRBV5-1, the J call TRBJ2-7; TRBD1 aligns across 11 bases. This TCR was sampled from a man aged 55 to 70 with active or convalescent COVID-19. The CDR3 DNA follows: TGCGCCAGCAGCACAAGGACAGGGGGCGCTTACGAGCAGTACTTC. Its protein product is CASSTRTGGAYEQYF.